Listed below are T cell receptor beta chains from one sample, sequenced in a study of a mutant IDH1 vaccine in newly diagnosed glioma. Measured with immunoSEQ multiplex PCR; TCRdb has only the in-frame clones, and not every one. The sample records 68,000 or so clones, 79% being singletons. Source: PBMCs, taken from a glioma patient treated with radiotherapy, temozolomide or both. These TCRs come from a middle-aged man with glioma. CDR3s include the opening cysteine and the closing phenylalanine or tryptophan. D genes are given only for firm matches. A row's size may be missing; if present it is once, few, many or a size class.

clone_size d_call j_call v_call cdr3_nt cdr3_aa
- TRBD1 TRBJ2-7 TRBV5-4 TGTGCCAGCAGCTCGGGACAGGGGATAGGGACCTACGAGCAGTACTTC CASSSGQGIGTYEQYF
- - TRBJ2-1 TRBV13 TGTGCCAGCAGGTGGGGGAGAAACAATGAGCAGTTCTTC CASRWGRNNEQFF
- - TRBJ1-2 TRBV27 TGTGCCAGCAGTTCGTTCGACAGGTTTGGCTACACCTTC CASSSFDRFGYTF
once - TRBJ2-3 TRBV14 TGTGCCAGCAGCCAAGATCCCCAGCGGACTGTCCCTAGCACAGATACGCAGTATTTT CASSQDPQRTVPSTDTQYF
- - TRBJ2-1 TRBV10-3 TGTGCCATCAGTGGTCTGGGACTTAGCTCCTACAATGAGCAGTTCTTC CAISGLGLSSYNEQFF
- - TRBJ1-5 TRBV15 TGTGCCACCAAAGGGGACCGTAATCAGCCCCAGCATTTT CATKGDRNQPQHF
- - TRBJ2-7 TRBV30 TGTGCCTGGAGTGGGGGTCTGGGCTACGAGCAGTACTTC CAWSGGLGYEQYF
- - TRBJ1-1 TRBV5-1 TGCGCCAGCAGCCGAGGGTTTATGAACACTGAAGCTTTCTTT CASSRGFMNTEAFF
- TRBD1 TRBJ1-1 TRBV10-3 TGTGCCATCAGCGTACAGGGGGCGGGAGGGACTGAAGCTTTCTTT CAISVQGAGGTEAFF
- TRBD2 TRBJ2-3 TRBV29-1 TGCAGCGTTGAAGAACTAGCGGAGACTTCAGATACGCAGTATTTT CSVEELAETSDTQYF
- TRBD1 TRBJ1-1 TRBV27 TGTGCCAGCAGATACGACAGGGGGAACACTGAAGCTTTCTTT CASRYDRGNTEAFF
- TRBD1 TRBJ1-3 TRBV9 TGTGCCAGCAGCGTGCTGACAGGGGTTGGAAACACCATATATTTT CASSVLTGVGNTIYF
- TRBD1 TRBJ2-2 TRBV6-5 TGTGCCAGCAGAAGACAGGGTAATGACGGGGAGCTGTTTTTT CASRRQGNDGELFF
- - TRBJ1-1 TRBV4-1 TGCGCCAGCAGCCAAGATACGGGGTACAGCACTGAAGCTTTCTTT CASSQDTGYSTEAFF
- - TRBJ1-5 TRBV2 TGTGCCAGCAGTTTGAGTAGCAATCAGCCCCAGCATTTT CASSLSSNQPQHF
- - TRBJ2-7 TRBV6-5 TGTGCCAGCAGTTGGGAGGCGGCGAGCGAGCAGTACTTC CASSWEAASEQYF
- - TRBJ1-4 TRBV7-2 TGTGCCAGCAGCTTAGGAGGAGGGGCAGGTGAAAAACTGTTTTTT CASSLGGGAGEKLFF
- TRBD2 TRBJ2-3 TRBV5-1 TGCGCCAGCAGCTTGGCGGGGGGGTCCGATACGCAGTATTTT CASSLAGGSDTQYF
- TRBD1 TRBJ1-4 TRBV14 TGTGCCAGCAGCCAATGGACAGGGGCGGGTGAAAAACTGTTTTTT CASSQWTGAGEKLFF
- TRBD1 TRBJ2-5 TRBV28 TGTGCCAGCAGTTTCGGACAGGTCCAAGAGACCCAGTACTTC CASSFGQVQETQYF
- - TRBJ2-1 TRBV4-1 TGCGCCAGCAGCCAAGATCTTAGCAGGCCCGCCGATTACAATGAGCAGTTCTTC CASSQDLSRPADYNEQFF
- - TRBJ2-3 TRBV30 TGTGCCTGGAGTGTACGGGTTACAGATACGCAGTATTTT CAWSVRVTDTQYF
- - TRBJ1-5 TRBV4-1 TGCGCCAGCAGCCAAGATGACGGTCAGCCCCAGCATTTT CASSQDDGQPQHF
- - TRBJ1-1 TRBV5-1 TGCGCCAGCAGCCCAGGTTCGGGGGGGCTGAACACTGAAGCTTTCTTT CASSPGSGGLNTEAFF
- - TRBJ1-2 TRBV5-1 TGCGCCAGCAGCTTGGGTGTGGTTGACTATGGCTACACCTTC CASSLGVVDYGYTF
once - TRBJ2-5 TRBV23-1 TGCGCCAGCAGTCAATCTGTGGAGACCCAGTACTTC CASSQSVETQYF
- - TRBJ2-2 TRBV10-1 TGCGCCAGCTCCGGGACAACCATAGCCGGGGAGCTGTTTTTT CASSGTTIAGELFF
- - TRBJ1-4 TRBV11-3 TGTGCCAGCAGCTTAGAGGCGGGGGGTAAACTGTTTTTT CASSLEAGGKLFF
few TRBD2 TRBJ2-7 TRBV19 TGTGCCAGTAGTATCGCGGCGGGGGGGACTAACGAGCAGTACTTC CASSIAAGGTNEQYF
- - TRBJ1-1 TRBV4-1 TGCGCCAGCAGCCGGGGCACTGAAGCTTTCTTT CASSRGTEAFF